The rows below give T cell receptor beta chains drawn from one sample of a study of CD8+CD57+ T cells in acquired aplastic anemia. Using its own MiXCR run on the reads, TCRdb lists one record per CDR3 protein. The table lists approximately 190,000 distinct CDR3 sequences, 48% of them singletons. Source material: sorted CD4+, CD8+, or CD8+CD57+ T cells (not recorded which) from PBMCs. The receptors here all came from a human donor with aplastic anemia. Each CDR3 is given with its conserved first and last residue. A D gene is named only where the DNA matches it firmly. Size is stated for part of the rows, as once, few or many counts, or as a class when the clone is expanded.

clone size | J gene | D gene | V gene | CDR3 DNA | CDR3 protein
many | TRBJ2-7 | NA | TRBV15 | TGTGCCACCAGCAGAGCCAACAGGGTCGACGAGCAGTACTTC | CATSRANRVDEQYF
NA | TRBJ2-3 | TRBD2 | TRBV9 | TGTGCCAGCAGCGTGACTAGCGGGACCACAGATACGCAGTATTTT | CASSVTSGTTDTQYF
NA | TRBJ1-6 | TRBD1 | TRBV19 | TGTGCCAGTGGGACAGATCGAGGGTCACCCCTCCACTTT | CASGTDRGSPLHF
NA | TRBJ2-7 | NA | TRBV6-1 | TGTGCCACCGCGACATTCTCCTACGAGCAGTACTTC | CATATFSYEQYF
many | TRBJ2-7 | NA | TRBV7-3 | TGTGCCAGCAGCTTAAGGTCGTCAAACAGGGGGGGGGCCTACGAGCAGTACTTC | CASSLRSSNRGGAYEQYF
many | TRBJ2-1 | TRBD2 | TRBV4-2 | TGTGCCAGCAGCCAAGTTGGGCTAGCGGGAGACAATGAGCAGTTCTTC | CASSQVGLAGDNEQFF
few | TRBJ1-5 | NA | TRBV6-5 | TGTGCCAGCAGTTACGGCCGCAATAGCAATCAGCCCCAGCATTTT | CASSYGRNSNQPQHF
NA | TRBJ2-1 | NA | TRBV9 | TGTGCCAGCAGCGTAGGTAGCAGAAGCTCCTACAATGAGCAGTTCTTC | CASSVGSRSSYNEQFF
many | TRBJ2-3 | NA | TRBV9 | TGTGCCAGCAGCCCCCCGGGCTTTGTTACGCAGTATTTT | CASSPPGFVTQYF
few | TRBJ1-5 | NA | TRBV18 | TGTGCCAGCTCACCGGGTGGCCGCAATCAGCCCCAGCATTTT | CASSPGGRNQPQHF
many | TRBJ1-3 | NA | TRBV25-1 | TGTGCCAGCAGTGAATCGGGCACAGGGTGTCATAGAATTTCTGTTAAATATCTCGGAAACACCATATATTTT | CASSESGTGCHRISVKYLGNTIYF